These 9 T cell receptor beta chains were all obtained from the same sample, sequenced in a study of blood T cell repertoires in COVID-19. The protocol was immunoSEQ multiplex PCR, while the TCRdb copy is restricted to in-frame clones and leaves out a portion. The sample includes about 170,000 clones, approximately 82% of them seen just once. The sequencing input was peripheral blood. The receptors derive from a woman aged 40 to 49 with COVID-19, enrolled during active disease.

The rearrangement uses TRBV16 and TRBJ1-2; D gene unclear. This CDR3 spans 14 amino acids. In germline, CDR1 is KGHSY, CDR2 FQNENV. V lost 3 bases and J lost 4, with 12 bases in between. DNA for the CDR3: TGTGCCAGCAGCCACCGAGACGGCGGCTATGGCTACACCTTC. This codes for CASSHRDGGYGYTF. The full variable domain, rest sourced from reference TRBV16 and TRBJ1-2, is GEEVAQTPKHLVRGEGQKAKLYCAPIKGHSYVFWYQQVLKNEFKFLISFQNENVFDETGMPKERFSAKCLPNSPCSLEIQATKLEDSAVYFCASSHRDGGYGYTFGSGTRLTVV.

The rearrangement uses TRBV27 and TRBJ1-6, with 10 bases that match TRBD1. Germline V gene data show CDR1 as MNHEY and CDR2 as SMNVEV (reference sequence). This CDR3 region has 15 residues. The junction had 5 bases not matched to a gene; V was cut back by 2 bases and J by 10 bases. CDR3 in amino acids: CASSLVGQGSSPLHF. CDR3 nucleotide sequence: TGTGCCAGCAGTTTAGTGGGACAGGGGAGCTCACCCCTCCACTTT.

The rearrangement uses TRBV5-4 and TRBJ1-2; 10 bases are a match to TRBD1. Germline loops: CDR1 SGHNT, CDR2 YYREEE (reference sequence). The trim removed 2 bases at V and 7 bases at J, leaving 8 bases unmatched. This CDR3 spans 15 amino acids. The DNA of the CDR3 is TGTGCCAGCAGCTTTCCGGGACAGGGGACCGGTGGCTACACCTTC. It encodes CASSFPGQGTGGYTF.

J is TRBJ1-2 and V is TRBV9, with 9 bases lining up with TRBD1. In germline, CDR1 is SGDLS, CDR2 YYNGEE. After removal of 4 bases from V and 4 bases from J, the junction contained 5 bases not matched to a gene. The CDR3 covers 14 residues. The CDR3 bases are TGTGCCAGCAGCCCCCGGGGACAGGGCTATGGCTACACCTTC. This encodes CASSPRGQGYGYTF. Looking up the rest from reference TRBV9 and TRBJ1-2 gives the full variable domain: DSGVTQTPKHLITATGQRVTLRCSPRSGDLSVYWYQQSLDQGLQFLIQYYNGEERAKGNILERFSAQQFPDLHSELNLSSLELGDSALYFCASSPRGQGYGYTFGSGTRLTVV.

The chain is built from TRBV11-2 and TRBJ2-5; TRBD1 matches 7 bases. The CDR3 is 14 amino acids. Germline CDR1 and CDR2: SGHAT and FQNNGV. V lost 1 base and J lost 3; bases outside the gene matches: 2. CDR3 DNA: TGTGCCAGCAGCTTAGTCAGGGGGAAAGAGACCCAGTACTTC. This gives the protein CASSLVRGKETQYF.

The chain uses TRBV11-2 and TRBJ1-1, with D unresolved. Trimming pared 2 bases from V and 1 base from J, leaving 5 bases between. The CDR3 is made up of 13 amino acids. The germline V gene has CDR1 SGHAT and CDR2 FQNNGV. CDR3 nucleotide sequence: TGTGCCAGCAGCTTATTAGCGAACACTGAAGCTTTCTTT. It yields the protein CASSLLANTEAFF. The full variable domain, its missing parts supplied by reference TRBV11-2 and TRBJ1-1, is EAGVAQSPRYKIIEKRQSVAFWCNPISGHATLYWYQQILGQGPKLLIQFQNNGVVDDSQLPKDRFSAERLKGVDSTLKIQPAKLEDSAVYLCASSLLANTEAFFGQGTRLTVV.

V gene TRBV11-2 combines with J gene TRBJ1-5; no firm D call. Trimming removed 0 bases from V and 5 bases from J, with 14 bases in between. From germline, CDR1 is SGHAT and CDR2 FQNNGV. This CDR3 has 16 amino acids. DNA for the CDR3: TGTGCCAGCAGCTTAGACACTGAAACAGTGGATCAGCCCCAGCATTTT. Translating gives CASSLDTETVDQPQHF.

The chain combines TRBV20-1 with TRBJ2-2; D call uncertain. In germline, CDR1 is DFQATT, CDR2 SNEGSKA (reference sequence). V dropped 3 bases and J dropped 7 bases, with 6 bases sitting between them. The CDR3 sequence is 11 residues long. The CDR3 DNA sequence: TGCAGTGCTAGTATCCTCGGGGAGCTGTTTTTT. It codes for CSASILGELFF.

This clone occurred a few times. J is TRBJ2-7 and V is TRBV2; 8 bases map to TRBD1. The CDR3 spans 14 residues. Trimming at V came to 6 bases and at J to 3 bases, leaving 7 bases not matched to a gene. Germline CDR1 and CDR2: SNHLY and FYNNEI. Written as DNA, the CDR3 is TGTGCCAGCAGAAAGAACAGGGGGAACTACGAGCAGTACGTC. Translation: CASRKNRGNYEQYV.